This record concerns one TCR beta chain sequence. Its antigen is undetermined. Germline CDR1 SGHRS, CDR2 YFSETQ. The CDR3 contains 13 residues. Trimming left V 2 bases short and J 4 bases short, with 9 bases between. This sample is part of a study of T-cell reconstitution after alpha-beta-depleted transplantation in children. The study's findings and limits: In patients about two months after transplant, alpha-beta T cells reportedly arose from several hundred expanded graft clones. At one year after transplant, newly produced T cells mostly accounted for T-cell counts and diversity. Surviving thymic progenitors and recipient T cells were the source of high TCRbeta diversity at day 60 in some patients.

Unique molecular identifiers were used in preparing the TCRbeta library. MiXCR, applied by TCRdb to the PCR reads, yields one record per CDR3 protein. The sample yields about 830,000 distinct CDR3 sequences, around 17% seen once. This chain joins TRBV5-1 and TRBJ1-2, with no clear D. The receptor was derived from a male patient younger than 18 who had a stem cell transplant for acute lymphoblastic leukemia, so the T cells may come from the graft donor. Sample: PBMCs, mostly from graft donor cells, taken 360 days after TCRalphabeta/CD19-depleted stem cell transplant. CDR3 nucleotides: TGCGCCAGCAGCTTCGTCGGGCTCTATGGCTACACCTTC. Protein: CASSFVGLYGYTF.